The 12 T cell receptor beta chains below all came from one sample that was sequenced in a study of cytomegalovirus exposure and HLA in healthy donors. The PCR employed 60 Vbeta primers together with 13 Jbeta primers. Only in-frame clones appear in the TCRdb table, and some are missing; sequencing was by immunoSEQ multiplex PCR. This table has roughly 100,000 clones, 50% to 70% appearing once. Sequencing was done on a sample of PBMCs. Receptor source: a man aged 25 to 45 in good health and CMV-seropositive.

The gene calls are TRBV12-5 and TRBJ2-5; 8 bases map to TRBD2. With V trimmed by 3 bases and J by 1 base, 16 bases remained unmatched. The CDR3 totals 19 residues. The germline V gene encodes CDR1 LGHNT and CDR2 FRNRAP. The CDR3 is CASGFPPSGPIPSQETQYF. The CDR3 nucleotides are TGTGCTAGTGGTTTCCCTCCTAGCGGGCCCATTCCCTCCCAAGAGACCCAGTACTTC.

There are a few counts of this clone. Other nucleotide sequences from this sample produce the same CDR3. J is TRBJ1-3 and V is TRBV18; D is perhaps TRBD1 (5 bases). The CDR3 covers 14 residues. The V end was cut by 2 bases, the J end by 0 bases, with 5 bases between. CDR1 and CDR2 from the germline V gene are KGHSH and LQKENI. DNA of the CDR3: TGTGCCAGCTCACCAGACAGCTCTGGAAACACCATATATTTT. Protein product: CASSPDSSGNTIYF. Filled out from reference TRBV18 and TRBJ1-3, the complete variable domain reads NAGVMQNPRHLVRRRGQEARLRCSPMKGHSHVYWYRQLPEEGLKFMVYLQKENIIDESGMPKERFSAEFPKEGPSILRIQQVVRGDSAAYFCASSPDSSGNTIYFGEGSWLTVV.

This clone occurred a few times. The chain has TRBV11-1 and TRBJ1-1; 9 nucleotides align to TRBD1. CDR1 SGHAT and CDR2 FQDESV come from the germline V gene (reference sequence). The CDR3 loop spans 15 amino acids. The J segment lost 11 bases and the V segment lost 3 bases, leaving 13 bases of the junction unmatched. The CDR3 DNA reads TGTGCCAGCAGCTTGGAGGGTTTGGGACAGGGTATGGCTTTCTTT. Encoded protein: CASSLEGLGQGMAFF.

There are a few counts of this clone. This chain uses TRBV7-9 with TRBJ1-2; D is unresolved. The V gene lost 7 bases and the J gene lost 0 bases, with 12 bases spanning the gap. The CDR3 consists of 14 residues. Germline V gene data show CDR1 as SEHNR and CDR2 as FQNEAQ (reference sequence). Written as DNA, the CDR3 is TGTGCCAGCACCGAACGGGGAACTAACTATGGCTACACCTTC. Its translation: CASTERGTNYGYTF.

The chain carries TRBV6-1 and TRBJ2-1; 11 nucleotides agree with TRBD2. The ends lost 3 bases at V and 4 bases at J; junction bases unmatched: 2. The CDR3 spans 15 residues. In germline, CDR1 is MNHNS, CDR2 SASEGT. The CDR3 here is CASSEASGGYNEQFF. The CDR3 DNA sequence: TGTGCCAGCAGTGAGGCTAGCGGGGGGTACAATGAGCAGTTCTTC.

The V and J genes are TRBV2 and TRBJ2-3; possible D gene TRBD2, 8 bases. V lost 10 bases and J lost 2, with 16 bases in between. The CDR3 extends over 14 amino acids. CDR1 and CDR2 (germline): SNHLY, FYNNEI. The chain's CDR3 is CATAGGLDTDTQYF. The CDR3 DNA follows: TGTGCCACGGCAGGGGGACTAGACACAGATACGCAGTATTTT.

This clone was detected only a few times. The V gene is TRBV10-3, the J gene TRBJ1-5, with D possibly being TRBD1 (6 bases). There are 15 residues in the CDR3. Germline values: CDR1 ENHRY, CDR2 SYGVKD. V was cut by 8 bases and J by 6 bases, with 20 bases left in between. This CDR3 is CAIGEGGRGVQPQHF. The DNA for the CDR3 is TGTGCCATCGGAGAAGGAGGGAGGGGGGTTCAGCCCCAGCATTTT.

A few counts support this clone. DNA for the CDR3: TGTGCCAGCAGCCACCTCACAGGGATCAATGAGCAGTTCTTC. It codes for CASSHLTGINEQFF. J is TRBJ2-1 and V is TRBV7-8, with D possibly TRBD1 on 6 matching bases. Looked up from germline, CDR1 is SGHVS and CDR2 is FQNEAQ. There are 14 residues in the CDR3. Trimming left V 5 bases short and J 6 bases short, with 14 bases between.

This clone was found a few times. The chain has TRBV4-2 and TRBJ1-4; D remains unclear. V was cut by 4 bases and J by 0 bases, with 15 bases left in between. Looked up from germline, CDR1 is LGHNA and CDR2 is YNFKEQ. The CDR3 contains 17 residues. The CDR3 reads CASSPEALFTTNEKLFF. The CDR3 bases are TGTGCCAGCAGCCCAGAGGCCCTCTTTACAACTAATGAAAAACTGTTTTTT.

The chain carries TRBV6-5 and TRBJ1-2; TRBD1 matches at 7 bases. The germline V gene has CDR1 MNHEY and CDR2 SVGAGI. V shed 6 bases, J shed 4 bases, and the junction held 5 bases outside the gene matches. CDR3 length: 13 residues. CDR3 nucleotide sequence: TGTGCCAGCAGCACGACAGGGTTCTATGGCTACACCTTC. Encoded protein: CASSTTGFYGYTF.

The CDR3 DNA is TGTGCCAGCAGTTTTACCCTCTTGAGGGGCTACACCTTC. It translates to CASSFTLLRGYTF. The rearrangement uses TRBV6-1 and TRBJ1-2, with D unclear. This CDR3 is 13 amino acids long. Trimming removed 5 bases from V and 8 bases from J, with 15 bases in between. The V gene's germline CDR1 is MNHNS and CDR2 SASEGT.

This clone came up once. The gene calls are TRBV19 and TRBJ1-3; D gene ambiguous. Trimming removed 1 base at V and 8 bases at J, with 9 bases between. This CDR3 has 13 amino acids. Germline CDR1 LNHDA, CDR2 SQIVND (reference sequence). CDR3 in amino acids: CASSIGGWDTIYF. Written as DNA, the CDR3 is TGTGCCAGTAGTATAGGAGGGTGGGACACCATATATTTT.